Only a few counts were recorded for the clone carrying this TCR beta chain. Antigen unknown. Whole-study results and caveats: The TCR gene usage of tumor memory CD4+ T cells clustered together with blood and lymph node memory CD4+ cells and with lymph node naive CD4+ cells. Larger-cohort validation covered only one TCR beta V-J rearrangement.

The CDR3 consists of 12 residues. Germline CDR1 reads MNHEY; CDR2 reads SVGAGI. The germline V and J ends were trimmed by 9 bases and 1 base, with 6 bases remaining between them. Treg sorting used a CD4+CD25+CD127-/low gate. One entry per CDR3 protein results from TCRdb running MiXCR on the 5' RACE reads. The sample shows roughly 60,000 distinct CDR3 sequences, less than 30% of them seen only once. Sequencing input: tumor-infiltrating Tregs sorted from the breast tumor. J is TRBJ2-2 and V is TRBV6-5; D unclear. The TCR sequence derives from a female donor with breast cancer. CDR3 coding DNA: TGTGCCAGTAACAGGAACACCGGGGAGCTGTTTTTT. This encodes CASNRNTGELFF.